This T cell receptor (beta chain) came from a study of blood T cell repertoires in COVID-19. Across the study: Specimens from acute and convalescent COVID-19 originated in the United States, Italy and Spain. T cells, B-cell-depleted T cells, or PBMCs provided the cDNA or gDNA that served as material.

In the original processing: The authors estimated nucleated cell counts from reference gene primer amplification. Produced via immunoSEQ multiplex PCR; TCRdb's table is partial and in-frame only. The V and J calls and the clone size are those of that table, but D and trimming were determined from the DNA. Among roughly 250,000 clones listed, 82% were seen once. In this sample, this clone turned up a few times. The J segment lost 5 bases and the V segment lost 4 bases, leaving 5 bases of the junction unmatched. Germline loops: CDR1 MDHEN, CDR2 SYDVKM. The CDR3 runs to 15 residues. Sequenced: peripheral blood. This receptor was identified in a woman of 80 years or more with active or convalescent COVID-19. V usage is TRBV28 and J usage is TRBJ2-1; 10 bases fit TRBD1. The CDR3 sequence is CASSSGGQGDNEQFF. CDR3 in DNA: TGTGCCAGCAGTTCGGGAGGACAGGGGGACAATGAGCAGTTCTTC.